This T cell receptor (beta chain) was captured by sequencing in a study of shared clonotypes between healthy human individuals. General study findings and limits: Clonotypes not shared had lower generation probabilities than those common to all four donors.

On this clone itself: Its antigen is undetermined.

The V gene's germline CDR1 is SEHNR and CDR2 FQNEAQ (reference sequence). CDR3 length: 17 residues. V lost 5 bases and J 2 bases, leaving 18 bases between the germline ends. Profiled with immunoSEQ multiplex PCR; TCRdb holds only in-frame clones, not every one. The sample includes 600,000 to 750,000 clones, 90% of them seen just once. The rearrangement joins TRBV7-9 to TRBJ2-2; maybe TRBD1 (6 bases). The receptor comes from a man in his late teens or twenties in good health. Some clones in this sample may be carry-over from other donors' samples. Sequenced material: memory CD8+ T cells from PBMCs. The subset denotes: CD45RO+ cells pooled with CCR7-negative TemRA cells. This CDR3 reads CASSTPTGTHNTGELFF. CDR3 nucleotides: TGTGCCAGCAGCACACCAACAGGGACACATAACACCGGGGAGCTGTTTTTT.